This T cell receptor (beta chain) was sequenced in a study of cytotoxic CD8 clonotypes in ibrutinib-treated CLL. The targeted sequencing depth was 1 in 200,000 to 1 in 1 million T cells. Sequenced by immunoSEQ multiplex PCR; TCRdb stores in-frame clones only, minus some. In the table there are approximately 91,000 clones, roughly 80% of which are singletons. Study conclusions and caveats: On treatment, the uncommon public clonotypes contracted or remained stable.

Of note for this clone: Antigen unknown.

Genomic DNA in a quantity of 2 to 2.5 micrograms was derived from cryopreserved PBMCs for TCR beta libraries. The specimen comprised PBMCs, sampled after 12 months of ibrutinib treatment. The sequence was obtained from a human donor with chronic lymphocytic leukemia.

DNA of the CDR3: TGTGCCAGCAGTTGGACTAGTTTGGTCAATGAGCAGTTCTTC. Amino acid sequence: CASSWTSLVNEQFF. V is TRBV27 and J is TRBJ2-1; 7 bases map to TRBD2. Germline CDR1 is MNHEY and CDR2 is SMNVEV (reference sequence). V was pared by 4 bases and J by 6 bases, with 6 bases of the junction left unmatched. This CDR3 is 14 amino acids long.